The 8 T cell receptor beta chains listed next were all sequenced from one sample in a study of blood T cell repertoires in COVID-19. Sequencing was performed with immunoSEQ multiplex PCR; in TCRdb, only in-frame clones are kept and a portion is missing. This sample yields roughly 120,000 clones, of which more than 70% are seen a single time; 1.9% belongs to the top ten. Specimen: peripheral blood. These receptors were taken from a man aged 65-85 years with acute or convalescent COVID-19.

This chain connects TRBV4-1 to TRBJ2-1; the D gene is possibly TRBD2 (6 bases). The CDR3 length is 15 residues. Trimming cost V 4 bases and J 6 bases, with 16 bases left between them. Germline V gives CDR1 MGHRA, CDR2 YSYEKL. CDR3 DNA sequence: TGCGCCAGCAGCCCTGGGACTGGAATCAGCAATGAGCAGTTCTTC. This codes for CASSPGTGISNEQFF.

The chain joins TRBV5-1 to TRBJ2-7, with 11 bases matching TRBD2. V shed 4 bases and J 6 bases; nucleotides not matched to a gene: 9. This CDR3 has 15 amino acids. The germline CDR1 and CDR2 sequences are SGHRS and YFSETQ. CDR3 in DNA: TGCGCCAGCAGCCCGGATAGCGGGGGGGCCCGCGAGCAGTACTTC. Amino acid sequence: CASSPDSGGAREQYF.

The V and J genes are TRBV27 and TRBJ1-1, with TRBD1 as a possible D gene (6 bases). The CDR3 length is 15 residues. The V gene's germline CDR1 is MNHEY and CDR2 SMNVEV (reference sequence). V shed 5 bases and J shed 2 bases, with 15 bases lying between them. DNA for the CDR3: TGTGCCAGCAGTCCGAGGGCAGGGGTAAACACTGAAGCTTTCTTT. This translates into CASSPRAGVNTEAFF.

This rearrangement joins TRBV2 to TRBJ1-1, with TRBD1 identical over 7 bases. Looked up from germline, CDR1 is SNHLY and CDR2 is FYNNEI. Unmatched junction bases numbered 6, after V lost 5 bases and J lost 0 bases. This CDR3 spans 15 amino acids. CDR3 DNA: TGTGCCAGCAGTTACAGGACAGGACTGAACACTGAAGCTTTCTTT. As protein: CASSYRTGLNTEAFF.

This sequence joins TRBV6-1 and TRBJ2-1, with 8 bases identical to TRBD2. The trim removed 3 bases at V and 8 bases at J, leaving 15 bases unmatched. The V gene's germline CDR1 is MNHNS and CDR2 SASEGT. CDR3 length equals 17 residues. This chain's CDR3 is CASSEGPVAGTRYEQFF. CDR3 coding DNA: TGTGCCAGCAGTGAGGGCCCGGTAGCGGGGACGCGGTATGAGCAGTTCTTC.

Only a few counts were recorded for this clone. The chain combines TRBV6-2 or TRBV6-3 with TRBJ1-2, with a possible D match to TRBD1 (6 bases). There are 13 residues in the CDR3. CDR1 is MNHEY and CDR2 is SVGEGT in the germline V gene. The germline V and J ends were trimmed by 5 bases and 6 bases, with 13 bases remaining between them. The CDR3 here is CASSAQGHDGYTF. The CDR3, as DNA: TGTGCCAGCAGTGCACAGGGTCACGATGGCTACACCTTC.

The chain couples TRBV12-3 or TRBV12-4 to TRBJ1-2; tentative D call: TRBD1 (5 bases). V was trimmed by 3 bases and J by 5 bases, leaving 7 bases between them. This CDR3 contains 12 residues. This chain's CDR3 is CASSFGGYGYTF. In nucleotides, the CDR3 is TGTGCCAGCAGTTTTGGGGGGTATGGCTACACCTTC.

CDR3: CASSQDPGSKKANEKLFF. For the CDR3, the DNA is TGCGCCAGCAGCCAAGATCCAGGGTCTAAGAAGGCTAATGAAAAACTGTTTTTT. The chain has TRBV4-1 and TRBJ1-4, with D possibly TRBD1 on 5 matching bases. Trimming took off 0 bases at V and 3 bases at J, with 17 bases between the two ends. The CDR3 totals 18 residues. Germline lookup yields CDR1 MGHRA and CDR2 YSYEKL.